This is a list of T cell receptor beta chains from one sample in a study of T cell repertoires in cytomegalovirus infection. TCRdb recomputed calls from the reads with MiXCR, one row per CDR3 protein. The repertoire includes over 450,000 distinct CDR3 sequences, about 11% of them detected once, and 9.5% to 13% sits in the top ten. The specimen was PBMCs. The receptors here all came from a human donor in good health (CMV status not recorded). Some clones in this sample may be carry-over from other donors' samples. CDR3s include the opening cysteine and the closing phenylalanine or tryptophan. D genes are given only for firm matches. Size is stated for part of the rows, as once, few or many counts, or as a class when the clone is expanded.

v_call: TRBV19; j_call: TRBJ2-1; d_call: -; clone_size: many; cdr3_aa: CASSKGRAYNEQFF; cdr3_nt: TGTGCCAGTAGTAAGGGACGGGCCTACAATGAGCAGTTCTTC
v_call: TRBV18; j_call: TRBJ2-7; d_call: -; clone_size: few; cdr3_aa: CASSPGGGGGEQYF; cdr3_nt: TGTGCCAGCTCCCCAGGGGGGGGAGGAGGCGAGCAGTACTTC
v_call: TRBV20-1; j_call: TRBJ2-7; d_call: -; clone_size: -; cdr3_aa: CSALNRRVQSSYEQYF; cdr3_nt: TGCAGTGCTCTTAACCGCCGGGTCCAAAGCTCCTACGAGCAGTACTTC
v_call: TRBV4-2; j_call: TRBJ1-2; d_call: -; clone_size: -; cdr3_aa: CASSQDAVFHTF; cdr3_nt: TGTGCCAGCAGCCAAGATGCGGTTTTCCACACCTTC
v_call: TRBV29-1; j_call: TRBJ2-5; d_call: TRBD2; clone_size: -; cdr3_aa: CSVVGLEETQYF; cdr3_nt: TGCAGCGTTGTTGGACTAGAAGAGACCCAGTACTTC
v_call: TRBV29-1; j_call: TRBJ1-1; d_call: -; clone_size: many; cdr3_aa: CSVGGKYREAEAFF; cdr3_nt: TGCAGCGTTGGGGGGAAATACAGGGAAGCTGAAGCTTTCTTT
v_call: TRBV7-8; j_call: TRBJ2-3; d_call: -; clone_size: many; cdr3_aa: CASSPQLGDTQYF; cdr3_nt: TGTGCCAGCAGCCCTCAGTTGGGGGATACGCAGTATTTT
v_call: TRBV6-1; j_call: TRBJ2-1; d_call: TRBD1; clone_size: -; cdr3_aa: CASQKDRVQGNEQFF; cdr3_nt: TGTGCCAGCCAGAAAGACAGGGTACAAGGCAATGAGCAGTTCTTC
v_call: TRBV7-9; j_call: TRBJ2-3; d_call: -; clone_size: many; cdr3_aa: CASATARSTDTQYF; cdr3_nt: TGTGCCAGCGCGACGGCCAGGAGCACAGATACGCAGTATTTT
v_call: TRBV20-1; j_call: TRBJ2-3; d_call: TRBD2; clone_size: few; cdr3_aa: CSARERGGPSGGWDTQYF; cdr3_nt: TGCAGTGCCCGCGAGAGAGGGGGGCCCAGCGGGGGGTGGGATACGCAGTATTTT
v_call: TRBV7-9; j_call: TRBJ2-5; d_call: TRBD2; clone_size: few; cdr3_aa: CASRRAGQETQYF; cdr3_nt: TGTGCCAGCAGAAGAGCGGGACAAGAGACCCAGTACTTC
v_call: TRBV24-1; j_call: TRBJ2-5; d_call: TRBD1; clone_size: -; cdr3_aa: CATSVAGTVQETQYF; cdr3_nt: TGTGCCACCAGTGTCGCCGGGACAGTACAAGAGACCCAGTACTTC
v_call: TRBV2; j_call: TRBJ2-5; d_call: -; clone_size: many; cdr3_aa: CASAANFQETQYF; cdr3_nt: TGTGCCAGCGCCGCGAATTTCCAAGAGACCCAGTACTTC
v_call: TRBV10-3; j_call: TRBJ2-7; d_call: -; clone_size: -; cdr3_aa: CATTGGVEYEQYF; cdr3_nt: TGTGCCACTACAGGGGGGGTAGAATACGAGCAGTACTTC
v_call: TRBV7-9; j_call: TRBJ1-2; d_call: TRBD1; clone_size: many; cdr3_aa: CASSSQTGALPYSGYTF; cdr3_nt: TGTGCCAGCAGCTCCCAGACAGGGGCACTCCCCTATAGCGGCTACACCTTC
v_call: TRBV19; j_call: TRBJ2-2; d_call: -; clone_size: -; cdr3_aa: CASRVYNTGELFF; cdr3_nt: TGTGCCAGTAGAGTCTACAACACCGGGGAGCTGTTTTTT
v_call: TRBV7-8; j_call: TRBJ2-3; d_call: -; clone_size: many; cdr3_aa: CASLTGLTDTQYF; cdr3_nt: TGTGCCAGCTTAACAGGCCTCACAGATACGCAGTATTTT
v_call: TRBV28; j_call: TRBJ2-1; d_call: TRBD1; clone_size: few; cdr3_aa: CASSSRDRGYRNEQFF; cdr3_nt: TGTGCCAGCAGTTCTAGGGACAGGGGGTATCGCAATGAGCAGTTCTTC
v_call: TRBV11-3; j_call: TRBJ2-2; d_call: -; clone_size: many; cdr3_aa: CASSLGMGELFF; cdr3_nt: TGTGCCAGCAGCTTAGGGATGGGGGAGCTGTTTTTT
v_call: TRBV2; j_call: TRBJ2-3; d_call: TRBD2; clone_size: many; cdr3_aa: CASSLAGVGTYLHGTDTQYF; cdr3_nt: TGTGCCAGTTCACTAGCGGGGGTCGGGACATACCTCCATGGGACAGATACGCAGTATTTT
v_call: TRBV3-1; j_call: TRBJ2-1; d_call: -; clone_size: -; cdr3_aa: CASSLSAGPEEDEQFF; cdr3_nt: TGTGCCAGCAGCCTTTCGGCCGGACCCGAGGAGGATGAGCAGTTCTTC
v_call: TRBV28; j_call: TRBJ2-3; d_call: TRBD2; clone_size: few; cdr3_aa: CASSEGLAGGLRTDTQYF; cdr3_nt: TGTGCCAGCAGTGAAGGACTAGCGGGAGGGTTACGCACAGATACGCAGTATTTT
v_call: TRBV28; j_call: TRBJ2-2; d_call: -; clone_size: few; cdr3_aa: CASGSGTSTGELFF; cdr3_nt: TGTGCCAGCGGTTCCGGGACCAGCACCGGGGAGCTGTTTTTT
v_call: TRBV14; j_call: TRBJ2-1; d_call: TRBD1; clone_size: few; cdr3_aa: CASSQPGQGRNEQFF; cdr3_nt: TGTGCCAGCAGCCAGCCGGGACAGGGGCGCAATGAGCAGTTCTTC
v_call: TRBV20-1; j_call: TRBJ2-3; d_call: TRBD2; clone_size: few; cdr3_aa: CSAVAGGTDTQYF; cdr3_nt: TGCAGTGCCGTAGCGGGGGGCACAGATACGCAGTATTTT
v_call: TRBV6-6; j_call: TRBJ1-5; d_call: -; clone_size: many; cdr3_aa: CASSYSISQPQHF; cdr3_nt: TGTGCCAGCAGTTACTCGATTTCCCAGCCCCAGCATTTT
v_call: TRBV6-1; j_call: TRBJ2-3; d_call: TRBD2; clone_size: many; cdr3_aa: CASSEALGLAGTDTQYF; cdr3_nt: TGTGCCAGCAGTGAAGCACTCGGACTAGCGGGAACAGATACGCAGTATTTT
v_call: TRBV20-1; j_call: TRBJ2-1; d_call: -; clone_size: many; cdr3_aa: CSAREGESSLDEQFF; cdr3_nt: TGCAGTGCTAGAGAGGGGGAGTCTTCCCTCGACGAGCAGTTCTTC
v_call: TRBV28; j_call: TRBJ1-1; d_call: -; clone_size: many; cdr3_aa: CASSWDSSSGNTEAFF; cdr3_nt: TGTGCCAGCAGCTGGGACTCCTCTTCGGGGAACACTGAAGCTTTCTTT
v_call: TRBV6-1; j_call: TRBJ1-5; d_call: TRBD1; clone_size: many; cdr3_aa: CASSEAGQRNQPQHF; cdr3_nt: TGTGCCAGCAGTGAAGCGGGACAGAGAAATCAGCCCCAGCATTTT
v_call: TRBV11-2; j_call: TRBJ2-5; d_call: TRBD1; clone_size: -; cdr3_aa: CASSLVYRGLETQYF; cdr3_nt: TGTGCCAGCAGCTTAGTTTACAGGGGGCTGGAGACCCAGTACTTC
v_call: TRBV6-1; j_call: TRBJ2-3; d_call: TRBD2; clone_size: many; cdr3_aa: CASKELAGTDTQYF; cdr3_nt: TGTGCCAGCAAAGAACTAGCGGGGACAGATACGCAGTATTTT
v_call: TRBV28; j_call: TRBJ2-4; d_call: -; clone_size: many; cdr3_aa: CASSLLFDPDGFKNIQYF; cdr3_nt: TGTGCCAGCAGTCTATTATTCGACCCAGATGGATTCAAAAACATTCAGTACTTC
v_call: TRBV25-1; j_call: TRBJ1-2; d_call: -; clone_size: many; cdr3_aa: CASSETRGYTF; cdr3_nt: TGTGCCAGCAGCGAGACTCGGGGCTACACCTTC
v_call: TRBV25-1; j_call: TRBJ1-1; d_call: -; clone_size: many; cdr3_aa: CASSDNYQSTEAFF; cdr3_nt: TGTGCCAGCAGTGATAACTACCAGAGCACTGAAGCTTTCTTT
v_call: TRBV20-1; j_call: TRBJ1-5; d_call: -; clone_size: -; cdr3_aa: CSARADSFDQPQHF; cdr3_nt: TGCAGTGCTAGAGCGGACAGTTTCGATCAGCCCCAGCATTTT
v_call: TRBV7-2; j_call: TRBJ2-3; d_call: -; clone_size: many; cdr3_aa: CASSLGHGGTDTQYF; cdr3_nt: TGTGCCAGCAGCTTGGGGCATGGGGGGACAGATACGCAGTATTTT
v_call: TRBV29-1; j_call: TRBJ1-5; d_call: -; clone_size: many; cdr3_aa: CSVVLDRYQPQHF; cdr3_nt: TGCAGCGTTGTCCTCGACCGATATCAGCCCCAGCATTTT
v_call: TRBV7-3; j_call: TRBJ2-2; d_call: TRBD2; clone_size: many; cdr3_aa: CASSLIGGGGANTGELFF; cdr3_nt: TGTGCCAGCAGCTTAATCGGCGGGGGGGGCGCGAACACCGGGGAGCTGTTTTTT
v_call: TRBV28; j_call: TRBJ1-5; d_call: TRBD1; clone_size: many; cdr3_aa: CASRTDREHYSNQPQHF; cdr3_nt: TGTGCCAGCAGAACGGACAGGGAACATTATAGCAATCAGCCCCAGCATTTT
v_call: TRBV27; j_call: TRBJ1-5; d_call: TRBD1; clone_size: many; cdr3_aa: CASSLKGGQLNQPQHF; cdr3_nt: TGTGCCAGCAGTTTAAAGGGGGGACAGCTAAATCAGCCCCAGCATTTT
v_call: TRBV27; j_call: TRBJ1-4; d_call: TRBD1; clone_size: many; cdr3_aa: CASSFFRGHEKLFF; cdr3_nt: TGTGCCAGCAGTTTTTTCAGGGGGCATGAAAAACTGTTTTTT
v_call: TRBV5-4; j_call: TRBJ1-1; d_call: -; clone_size: many; cdr3_aa: CASSLYLRRKNTEAFF; cdr3_nt: TGTGCCAGCAGTCTTTACTTACGACGGAAGAACACTGAAGCTTTCTTT
v_call: TRBV6-1; j_call: TRBJ2-1; d_call: -; clone_size: many; cdr3_aa: CAVGRTYNEQFF; cdr3_nt: TGTGCCGTTGGCAGGACCTACAATGAGCAGTTCTTC
v_call: TRBV7-9; j_call: TRBJ2-1; d_call: -; clone_size: many; cdr3_aa: CASSKHNEQFF; cdr3_nt: TGTGCCAGCAGTAAGCACAATGAGCAGTTCTTC
v_call: TRBV12-3/TRBV12-4; j_call: TRBJ1-2; d_call: -; clone_size: many; cdr3_aa: CASSLGAGADYGYTF; cdr3_nt: TGTGCCAGCAGTTTAGGTGCCGGCGCGGACTATGGCTACACCTTC
v_call: TRBV5-6; j_call: TRBJ2-4; d_call: TRBD1; clone_size: few; cdr3_aa: CASSLRTGAPSGNIQYF; cdr3_nt: TGTGCCAGCAGCTTGCGGACAGGGGCCCCTTCTGGAAACATTCAGTACTTC